A single sample gave rise to the 25 T cell receptor beta chains below, sequenced in a study of blood T cell repertoires in COVID-19. Repertoires were generated with immunoSEQ multiplex PCR, while TCRdb's copy carries only in-frame clones and drops some. The data hold approximately 450,000 clones, with 85% to 90% observed a single time. What was sequenced was PBMCs or T cells enriched from blood (not recorded which). Receptors were obtained from a man in his thirties or forties who had recovered from COVID-19.

The rearrangement links TRBV5-4 to TRBJ2-5, with no clear D. V gave up 3 bases and J gave up 4 bases, with 7 bases separating them. CDR3 size: 12 residues. CDR1 and CDR2 (germline): SGHNT, YYREEE (reference sequence). In nucleotides, the CDR3 is TGTGCCAGCAGCTCCCCGGGAGAGACCCAGTACTTC. Translation: CASSSPGETQYF.

This chain joins TRBV3-1 (or the pseudogene TRBV3-2) and TRBJ2-3; TRBD2 matches 8 bases. V lost 1 base to trimming and J lost 9 bases; unmatched junction nucleotides: 12. CDR1 is LGHDT and CDR2 is YNNKEL in the germline V gene (reference sequence). There are 16 residues in the CDR3. In DNA form, the CDR3 reads TGTGCCAGCAGCCAAGGTAGTTCCGGACTAGCTGACACGCAGTATTTT. This sequence encodes CASSQGSSGLADTQYF.

The rearrangement links TRBV5-5 to TRBJ2-2, with D perhaps matching TRBD2 (6 bases). The V gene lost 3 bases and the J gene lost 6 bases, with 15 bases spanning the gap. Germline V gene data show CDR1 as SGHKS and CDR2 as YYEKEE (reference sequence). CDR3 length: 15 amino acids. The CDR3 DNA sequence: TGTGCCAGCAGCTGGGACCGTCTAGCGCCCGGGGAGCTGTTTTTT. Translation: CASSWDRLAPGELFF. Supplemented by reference TRBV5-5 and TRBJ2-2, the full variable domain reads DAGVTQSPTHLIKTRGQQVTLRCSPISGHKSVSWYQQVLGQGPQFIFQYYEKEERGRGNFPDRFSARQFPNYSSELNVNALLLGDSALYLCASSWDRLAPGELFFGEGSRLTVL.

This clone was seen just once. The gene calls are TRBV3-1 (or the pseudogene TRBV3-2) and TRBJ2-5; a possible D gene is TRBD1 (6 bases). The CDR3 has 14 amino acids. V dropped 1 base and J dropped 2 bases, with 8 bases sitting between them. Per the germline V gene, CDR1 is LGHDT and CDR2 is YNNKEL (reference sequence). The CDR3 spells CASSQGTAQETQYF. The CDR3 DNA reads as TGTGCCAGCAGCCAAGGGACAGCACAAGAGACCCAGTACTTC.

The V and J genes are TRBV3-1 (or the pseudogene TRBV3-2) and TRBJ2-7; TRBD1 matches at 7 bases. The CDR3 contains 13 residues. Germline trimming cut 4 bases from V and 3 bases from J; bases unmatched to any gene: 3. CDR1 and CDR2 (germline): LGHDT, YNNKEL (reference sequence). The DNA of the CDR3 is TGTGCCAGCAGCCTCCGACAGGGCTACGAGCAGTACTTC. It encodes CASSLRQGYEQYF.

The rearrangement joins TRBV20-1 to TRBJ2-1, with 14 bases aligning to TRBD2. Germline trimming cut 3 bases from V and 1 base from J; bases unmatched to any gene: 5. This CDR3 comprises 17 residues. Germline V gene sequence: CDR1 DFQATT, CDR2 SNEGSKA (reference sequence). The CDR3 is CSASLGLAGGSYNEQFF. The CDR3 DNA sequence: TGCAGTGCTAGTCTCGGACTAGCGGGAGGATCCTACAATGAGCAGTTCTTC.

The chain has TRBV9 and TRBJ2-1, with no clear D. CDR1 and CDR2 (germline): SGDLS, YYNGEE. The CDR3 consists of 13 residues. Trimming shortened V by 0 bases and J by 4 bases, and 5 bases separated the two germline ends. For the CDR3, the DNA is TGTGCCAGCAGCGTAGGGCCATACAATGAGCAGTTCTTC. This gives the protein CASSVGPYNEQFF.

The CDR3 coding sequence is TGTGCCAGCAGTTTTGACGGGTTCTATGGCTACACCTTC. Its translation: CASSFDGFYGYTF. V gene TRBV6-2 or TRBV6-3 combines with J gene TRBJ1-2; the D is unclear. The CDR3 has 13 residues. The V and J ends lost 4 bases and 4 bases respectively, with 10 bases between them. Germline V lookup: CDR1 MNHEY, CDR2 SVGEGT.

The V and J genes are TRBV13 and TRBJ2-7, with 7 bases lining up with TRBD1. After removal of 4 bases from V and 4 bases from J, the junction contained 13 bases not matched to a gene. The CDR3 has 16 amino acids. The germline V gene has CDR1 PRHDT and CDR2 FYEKMQ (reference sequence). The CDR3 bases are TGTGCCAGCAGCTCCCCCTCGGCAGGGGGTCTTTACGAGCAGTACTTC. It codes for CASSSPSAGGLYEQYF.

V gene TRBV19 combines with J gene TRBJ2-3; 14 bases fit TRBD2. The CDR3 loop spans 20 amino acids. CDR1 and CDR2 from the germline V gene are LNHDA and SQIVND (reference sequence). The V segment lost 3 bases and the J segment 0 bases; nucleotides outside the gene matches: 11. CDR3 sequence (DNA): TGTGCCAGTAGTATTTCCCCCTTTGGACTAGCGGGAGGAAGCACAGATACGCAGTATTTT. This encodes CASSISPFGLAGGSTDTQYF.

The rearrangement joins TRBV28 to TRBJ1-4, with D possibly TRBD1 on 6 matching bases. Trimming removed 10 bases at V and 7 bases at J, with 13 bases between. Germline values: CDR1 MDHEN, CDR2 SYDVKM. The CDR3 is 12 amino acids. Here the CDR3 reads CAITGQSEKLFF. The DNA for the CDR3 is TGTGCCATTACGGGACAAAGTGAAAAACTGTTTTTT. The variable domain in full, with the rest retrieved from reference TRBV28 and TRBJ1-4, is DVKVTQSSRYLVKRTGEKVFLECVQDMDHENMFWYRQDPGLGLRLIYFSYDVKMKEKGDIPEGYSVSREKKERFSLILESASTNQTSMYLCAITGQSEKLFFGSGTQLSVL.

The chain combines TRBV4-1 with TRBJ1-5; 7 bases line up with TRBD1. J gave up 0 bases and V 1 base, and 3 bases lay outside the gene matches. The germline CDR1 and CDR2 sequences are MGHRA and YSYEKL. The CDR3 is made up of 16 amino acids. The CDR3 DNA sequence: TGCGCCAGCAGCCAAGGCCGGACAGGTAGCAATCAGCCCCAGCATTTT. Its protein product is CASSQGRTGSNQPQHF.

The CDR3 loop is CASIPDIFSGNTIYF. The CDR3, as DNA: TGTGCCAGCATCCCAGACATCTTCTCTGGAAACACCATATATTTT. The chain joins TRBV28 to TRBJ1-3; D uncertain. CDR1 MDHEN and CDR2 SYDVKM come from the germline V gene. The CDR3 has 15 residues. V lost 7 bases, J lost 0 bases, and 13 bases lay in between.

The chain recombines TRBV2 with TRBJ2-3; perhaps TRBD2 as D (6 bases). Germline V gene lookup returns CDR1 SNHLY and CDR2 FYNNEI. This CDR3 spans 15 amino acids. V was pared by 5 bases and J by 4 bases, with 16 bases between. CDR3 region: CASSNSVREADTQYF. The CDR3 region has the DNA TGTGCCAGCAGTAATTCTGTCAGGGAGGCAGATACGCAGTATTTT.

V gene TRBV27 combines with J gene TRBJ2-5; 14 nucleotides line up with TRBD2. With 4 bases clipped from V and 4 bases from J, the junction kept 5 bases outside the gene matches. This CDR3 comprises 16 residues. Germline values: CDR1 MNHEY, CDR2 SMNVEV (reference sequence). This CDR3 is CASSSATSGRGETQYF. As DNA, the CDR3 is TGTGCCAGCAGTTCAGCGACTAGCGGGAGGGGAGAGACCCAGTACTTC.

This chain uses TRBV7-9 with TRBJ2-1, with TRBD2 matching 9 bases. CDR3 length equals 17 residues. Trimming took 5 bases from V and 7 from J; bases not matched to a gene: 15. In germline, CDR1 is SEHNR, CDR2 FQNEAQ (reference sequence). The CDR3 loop reads CASSPSRAGGHINEQFF. CDR3 DNA: TGTGCCAGCAGCCCTAGTAGGGCGGGAGGGCATATAAATGAGCAGTTCTTC.

The chain combines TRBV28 with TRBJ1-6, with 9 nucleotides matching TRBD1. The CDR3 totals 13 residues. V was pared by 8 bases and J by 6 bases, with 2 bases of the junction left unmatched. Germline CDR1 and CDR2: MDHEN and SYDVKM. In DNA, the CDR3 is TGTGCCAGCTGGACAGGGGCTAATTCACCCCTCCACTTT. Translated, it gives CASWTGANSPLHF.

This rearrangement joins TRBV18 to TRBJ2-7; D perhaps matches TRBD2 (7 bases). The germline V gene encodes CDR1 KGHSH and CDR2 LQKENI. Trimming took off 3 bases at V and 5 bases at J, with 11 bases between the two ends. The CDR3 consists of 13 residues. For the CDR3, the DNA is TGTGCCAGCTCACCGGGGGGGGCTGACGAGCAGTACTTC. Translated: CASSPGGADEQYF. The full variable domain, in which reference TRBV18 and TRBJ2-7 provide the parts outside the CDR3, is NAGVMQNPRHLVRRRGQEARLRCSPMKGHSHVYWYRQLPEEGLKFMVYLQKENIIDESGMPKERFSAEFPKEGPSILRIQQVVRGDSAAYFCASSPGGADEQYFGPGTRLTVT.

The chain is built from TRBV7-8 and TRBJ2-1; 8 bases align to TRBD2. Germline V gene lookup returns CDR1 SGHVS and CDR2 FQNEAQ. The CDR3 is 15 residues long. Unmatched junction bases numbered 3, after V lost 2 bases and J lost 3 bases. CDR3 amino acids: CASSLFSGIYNEQFF. As DNA, the CDR3 is TGTGCCAGCAGCTTATTTAGCGGGATCTACAATGAGCAGTTCTTC.

This clone was detected a few times. The chain has TRBV11-2 and TRBJ2-1, with 12 positions matching TRBD2. Trimming took 5 bases from V and 9 from J; bases not matched to a gene: 11. From germline, CDR1 is SGHAT and CDR2 FQNNGV. The CDR3 spans 16 residues. CDR3 coding DNA: TGTGCCAGCAGCCCCTCCCTGTCTAGCGGGAGGGGTGAGCAGTTCTTC. Translated, it gives CASSPSLSSGRGEQFF.

V is TRBV18 and J is TRBJ1-1; TRBD1 matches 9 bases. Germline CDR1 is KGHSH and CDR2 is LQKENI. This CDR3 comprises 16 residues. The V segment lost 3 bases and the J segment 1 base; nucleotides outside the gene matches: 6. CDR3 sequence: CASSPSQQGANTEAFF. The CDR3 DNA reads TGTGCCAGCTCACCTTCCCAACAGGGGGCGAACACTGAAGCTTTCTTT. Full variable domain (outside the CDR3, taken from reference TRBV18 and TRBJ1-1): NAGVMQNPRHLVRRRGQEARLRCSPMKGHSHVYWYRQLPEEGLKFMVYLQKENIIDESGMPKERFSAEFPKEGPSILRIQQVVRGDSAAYFCASSPSQQGANTEAFFGQGTRLTVV.

This clone was picked up a small number of times. This rearrangement joins TRBV28 to TRBJ1-1; D gene ambiguous. The length of the CDR3 is 14 residues. V lost 5 bases, J lost 0 bases, and 10 bases lay in between. CDR1 is MDHEN and CDR2 is SYDVKM in the germline V gene. This CDR3 is CASSPLQVNTEAFF. The DNA of the CDR3 is TGTGCCAGCAGTCCCCTTCAGGTGAACACTGAAGCTTTCTTT.

The chain employs TRBV7-8 and TRBJ2-1, with 7 bases identical to TRBD1. The CDR3 has 12 amino acids. J was trimmed by 7 bases and V by 5 bases; bases with no gene match: 2. Germline V lookup: CDR1 SGHVS, CDR2 FQNEAQ. The CDR3 nucleotides read TGTGCCAGCAGCCCGACAGGGAATGAGCAGTTCTTC. Translated: CASSPTGNEQFF.

The rearrangement uses TRBV18 and TRBJ1-1; 8 bases are a match to TRBD1. V gave up 2 bases and J gave up 0 bases; unmatched junction bases: 5. Germline CDR1 is KGHSH and CDR2 is LQKENI. The CDR3 extends over 16 amino acids. CDR3: CASSPSTGDMNTEAFF. The DNA of the CDR3 is TGTGCCAGCTCACCATCGACAGGGGACATGAACACTGAAGCTTTCTTT.

This clone was seen only once. J is TRBJ1-1 and V is TRBV12-5; perhaps TRBD1 as D (5 bases). CDR3 length: 13 amino acids. With 7 bases removed from V and 1 base from J, the gap between germline ends came to 10 bases. The germline V gene has CDR1 LGHNT and CDR2 FRNRAP. The CDR3 sequence: CASAVTANTEAFF. CDR3 DNA: TGTGCTAGTGCCGTGACAGCGAACACTGAAGCTTTCTTT.